The T cell receptor (beta chain) under discussion was sequenced for a study of cytomegalovirus exposure and HLA in healthy donors. Study conclusions and caveats: Cytomegalovirus-associated TCR beta chains were listed, numbering 150 to 200. CMV serostatus stood as the only immune exposure information on hand. A later analysis reportedly found that, within productive TCRs, an Asian-associated ancestry cluster had fewer N-insertions than the mean observed across the approximately 660 donors.

The CDR3 length is 17 residues. Per germline, CDR1 SGHAT and CDR2 FQNNGV. Trimming pared 5 bases from V and 4 bases from J, leaving 21 bases between. The primer mix had 60 Vbeta and 13 Jbeta primers. Sequencing used immunoSEQ multiplex PCR; TCRdb keeps in-frame clones, though not all of them. The table records about 89,000 clones, about 74% of them present only once. This clone was seen only a few times. No antigen is known for it. The clonotype originates from a man aged 25-45 years in good health and CMV-seronegative. Sequences were obtained from PBMCs. The chain joins TRBV11-2 to TRBJ2-1; perhaps TRBD2 as D (6 bases). This CDR3 is CASSAYPGTLIYNEQFF. The CDR3 coding sequence is TGTGCCAGCAGCGCCTACCCCGGGACTCTTATTTACAATGAGCAGTTCTTC. Using reference TRBV11-2 and TRBJ2-1 for the parts outside the CDR3, the full variable domain is EAGVAQSPRYKIIEKRQSVAFWCNPISGHATLYWYQQILGQGPKLLIQFQNNGVVDDSQLPKDRFSAERLKGVDSTLKIQPAKLEDSAVYLCASSAYPGTLIYNEQFFGPGTRLTVL.